These T cell receptor beta chains were read from a single sample in a study of T cells in Graves' hyperthyroidism and ophthalmopathy. TCRdb used MiXCR to reprocess the multiplex PCR reads, holding one entry per CDR3 protein. The table has about 350,000 distinct CDR3 sequences, about a sixth seen once. Sequenced sample: blood. All receptors come from a woman in her thirties or forties with Graves' ophthalmopathy. CDR3s leave out the opening cysteine and the closing phenylalanine or tryptophan.

V	CDR3
TRBV6-2/TRBV6-3	ASMSPAYEQY
TRBV20-1	SARGVRDNQPQL
TRBV12-5	ASGLGDRYDTEAF
TRBV28	ASSFETSSEQY
TRBV6-2/TRBV6-3	ASSNTGTGYGYT
TRBV15	ATSRGGGSDTGELF
TRBV19	ASSIAPGHEQY
TRBV7-9	ASTLSDSYEQY
TRBV5-1	ASSFAGPKQETQY
TRBV19	ASSVTGYTGELF
TRBV6-1	ASRNHPGQGRNQPQH
TRBV6-5	ASQAGGETQY
TRBV27	ASSKLPGQKYEQY
TRBV12-3/TRBV12-4	ASSPRPGQGGYT
TRBV6-5	ASSYQGNTGNTIY
TRBV20-1	SASDGPAYGYT
TRBV6-5	ASSYSSLFNQPQH
TRBV3-1	ASSQVDTANYGYT
TRBV20-1	SAREVNRGSYEQY
TRBV5-1	ASSLDWGVGEQY
TRBV20-1	SALLPGQSKGYGYT
TRBV6-1	ASSRNSWNTIY
TRBV15	ATRGFGQGQETQY
TRBV7-2	ASSSPLRGRYEQY
TRBV7-2	ASSLAFRGRYEQY
TRBV27	ASSPLRGVDGYT
TRBV7-2	ASSLTSGRSQETQY
TRBV7-2	ASSLDGLASQETQY
TRBV11-3	ASDPGNTGELF
TRBV12-3/TRBV12-4	ASSLVRTSVNTGELF
TRBV28	ASSLFSGTGDHQPQH
TRBV12-3/TRBV12-4	ASTNGRTREAF
TRBV28	ASSLPMDGYEQY
TRBV14	AISTPGYYEQY
TRBV12-3/TRBV12-4	ASSFGTVNQPQH
TRBV27	ASSPLAGASYEQY
TRBV20-1	SARGIGGIYEQY
TRBV28	ASSFPTGDQETQY
TRBV7-8	ASSPQGTERNQPQH
TRBV6-5	ASSLGQSNSPLH
TRBV12-3/TRBV12-4	ASSSDPRGNTIY
TRBV30	AWSTLGARTGELF
TRBV7-2	ASSLAARVNEQY
TRBV6-1	ASSENRGPEAF
TRBV20-1	SARTGTDYNSPLH
TRBV12-3/TRBV12-4	ASSGGRRLF
TRBV7-8	ASSQNSGSGETQY
TRBV10-3	AISDTVSYEQY
TRBV5-6	ASFDRGGTDTQY
TRBV6-5	ASSYLGEDQPQH
TRBV6-2/TRBV6-3	ASSYSRQYEQY
TRBV28	ASAPVDSSEQY
TRBV28	ASSLSEGFGELF
TRBV28	ASRPGTGIANTGELF
TRBV7-7	ASSAGQGFGGNTIY